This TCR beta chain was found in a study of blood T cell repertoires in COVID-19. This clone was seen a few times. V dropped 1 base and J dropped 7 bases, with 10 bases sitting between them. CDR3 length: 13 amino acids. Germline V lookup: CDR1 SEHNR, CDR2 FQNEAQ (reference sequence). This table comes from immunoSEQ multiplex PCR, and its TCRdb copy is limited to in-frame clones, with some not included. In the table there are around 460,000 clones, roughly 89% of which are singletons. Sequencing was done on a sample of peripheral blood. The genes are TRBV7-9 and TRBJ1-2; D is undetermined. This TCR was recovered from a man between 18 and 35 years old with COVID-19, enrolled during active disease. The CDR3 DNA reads TGTGCCAGCAGCTTAGAATTTCGGGTTGGCTACACCTTC. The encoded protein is CASSLEFRVGYTF.